Following are 6 T cell receptor beta chains from one sample sequenced in a study of OX40 agonist ivuxolimab in advanced cancers. Some clones are missing from TCRdb's copy, which holds only in-frame ones; the method was immunoSEQ multiplex PCR. The sample comprises 60,000 or so clones, 84% of which are singletons, and more than 25% rests with the top ten. The material sequenced was CD4+ or CD8+ T cells sorted from blood, taken in a trial of the OX40 agonist ivuxolimab. The receptors were sampled from an adult with an advanced solid tumor such as melanoma, head and neck, liver or kidney cancer.

The V call is TRBV5-1, the J call TRBJ2-7, with D possibly TRBD1 on 6 matching bases. CDR3 length equals 12 residues. Trimming removed 2 bases at V and 3 bases at J, with 6 bases between. Germline assignment: CDR1 SGHRS and CDR2 YFSETQ. DNA of the CDR3: TGCGCCAGCAGCTTACAGGGCTACGAGCAGTACTTC. Translated: CASSLQGYEQYF. The full variable domain, completed using reference TRBV5-1 and TRBJ2-7, is KAGVTQTPRYLIKTRGQQVTLSCSPISGHRSVSWYQQTPGQGLQFLFEYFSETQRNKGNFPGRFSGRQFSNSRSEMNVSTLELGDSALYLCASSLQGYEQYFGPGTRLTVT.

This clone is judged medium-sized (0.01 to 0.1%). The chain combines TRBV6-1 with TRBJ1-3, with TRBD1 identical over 7 bases. Germline V CDR1 and CDR2: MNHNS, SASEGT. CDR3 size: 16 residues. The J segment lost 5 bases and the V segment lost 2 bases, leaving 9 bases of the junction unmatched. For the CDR3, the DNA is TGTGCCAGCAGTGAACCGCCAGGGGGAGTCAGAAACACCATATATTTT. Protein product: CASSEPPGGVRNTIYF.

This chain uses TRBV2 with TRBJ2-7; either TRBD1 or TRBD2 may supply D (5 bases each). Germline assignment: CDR1 SNHLY and CDR2 FYNNEI. Trimming cost V 7 bases and J 6 bases, with 22 bases left between them. The CDR3 is made up of 15 amino acids. CDR3 amino acids: CASNGMSGILGEQYF. The DNA for the CDR3 is TGTGCCAGCAACGGGATGTCAGGGATCTTGGGCGAGCAGTACTTC.

The rearrangement uses TRBV15 and TRBJ2-1, with D possibly matching TRBD2 (6 bases). There are 15 residues in the CDR3. The V and J ends lost 9 bases and 4 bases respectively, with 19 bases between them. CDR1 is LNHNV and CDR2 is YYDKDF in the germline V gene (reference sequence). The CDR3 coding sequence is TGTGCCACTAGGGGACGTGGGGGGTCGTACAATGAGCAGTTCTTC. This codes for CATRGRGGSYNEQFF.

V usage is TRBV4-3 and J usage is TRBJ2-3; the match to TRBD2 covers 11 bases. V lost 2 bases, J lost 4 bases, and 5 bases stayed unmatched. The CDR3 loop spans 16 amino acids. Germline V gene data show CDR1 as LGHNA and CDR2 as YSLEER. The CDR3 coding sequence is TGCGCCAGCAGCCAAAACCTAGCGGGGGGATCAGATACGCAGTATTTT. Its protein product is CASSQNLAGGSDTQYF.

A single count supports this clone. The rearrangement links TRBV7-9 to TRBJ1-4; the D gene is possibly TRBD1 (6 bases). This CDR3 spans 15 amino acids. Germline V gene sequence: CDR1 SEHNR, CDR2 FQNEAQ (reference sequence). V lost 5 bases to trimming and J lost 0 bases, with 10 bases between them. This chain's CDR3 is CASSPGEATNEKLFF. DNA for the CDR3: TGTGCCAGCAGCCCAGGGGAGGCAACTAATGAAAAACTGTTTTTT.